The 12 T cell receptor beta chains given below trace back to one sample, sequenced in a study of cytomegalovirus exposure and HLA in healthy donors. The study ran its PCR with 60 Vbeta and 13 Jbeta primers. Measured with immunoSEQ multiplex PCR; TCRdb has only the in-frame clones, and not every one. Its table lists under 200,000 clones. The sample was PBMCs. The receptors derive from a woman aged 18-29 years in good health and CMV-seropositive.

This chain uses TRBV5-1 with TRBJ2-1; D might be TRBD2 (6 bases). Trimming removed 0 bases from V and 7 bases from J, with 20 bases in between. Per germline, CDR1 SGHRS and CDR2 YFSETQ. This CDR3 spans 17 amino acids. The CDR3 here is CASSLAQDPNRGNEQFF. Written as DNA, the CDR3 is TGCGCCAGCAGCTTGGCTCAAGACCCGAACCGGGGGAATGAGCAGTTCTTC.

CDR3 sequence: CASSLGGGTYSYNEQFF. DNA for the CDR3: TGTGCCAGCAGCTTGGGGGGGGGCACCTACTCCTACAATGAGCAGTTCTTC. The rearrangement uses TRBV7-6 and TRBJ2-1; D is possibly TRBD2 (7 bases). The CDR3 totals 17 residues. Germline loops: CDR1 SGHVS, CDR2 FNYEAQ. Trimming stripped 3 bases from V and 0 bases from J, with 15 bases between.

The V call is TRBV5-6, the J call TRBJ2-1; 13 bases line up with TRBD2. The CDR3 length is 16 residues. Germline loops: CDR1 SGHDT, CDR2 YYEEEE. Trimming at V came to 4 bases and at J to 7 bases, leaving 8 bases not matched to a gene. In DNA, the CDR3 is TGTGCCAGCAGCGGGAGGACTAGCGGGAGAATGAATGAGCAGTTCTTC. Its translation: CASSGRTSGRMNEQFF.

The V gene is TRBV5-1, the J gene TRBJ2-1; possible D gene TRBD2, 5 bases. V was clipped by 1 base and J by 0 bases, with 11 bases between them. The CDR3 length is 16 residues. Germline values: CDR1 SGHRS, CDR2 YFSETQ. The chain's CDR3 is CASSLLPGSSYNEQFF. The CDR3 region has the DNA TGCGCCAGCAGCTTGTTACCGGGGAGCTCCTACAATGAGCAGTTCTTC.

V usage is TRBV5-6 and J usage is TRBJ1-1; D possibly corresponds to TRBD1 (5 bases). The CDR3 length is 12 residues. The V gene lost 3 bases and the J gene lost 11 bases, with 14 bases spanning the gap. Looked up from germline, CDR1 is SGHDT and CDR2 is YYEEEE. The CDR3 spells CASSWEQVEAFF. The DNA for the CDR3 is TGTGCCAGCAGCTGGGAACAGGTTGAGGCTTTCTTT.

V usage is TRBV9 and J usage is TRBJ2-5; the match to TRBD2 covers 13 bases. Trimming at V came to 0 bases and at J to 3 bases, leaving 5 bases not matched to a gene. This CDR3 has 17 amino acids. The germline V gene has CDR1 SGDLS and CDR2 YYNGEE. This CDR3 is CASSVAPTSGGEETQYF. In DNA form, the CDR3 reads TGTGCCAGCAGCGTAGCTCCAACTAGCGGGGGGGAAGAGACCCAGTACTTC.

This sequence joins TRBV18 and TRBJ1-1; tentatively, D is TRBD1 (6 bases). V was shortened by 3 bases and J by 0 bases, with 26 bases between the two germline ends. Per the germline V gene, CDR1 is KGHSH and CDR2 is LQKENI. This CDR3 has 20 amino acids. CDR3 sequence reads: CASSPRWAGALPPMNTEAFF. Here the CDR3 DNA reads TGTGCCAGCTCACCTCGGTGGGCAGGGGCCCTTCCTCCGATGAACACTGAAGCTTTCTTT.

V usage is TRBV6-6 and J usage is TRBJ2-3; possibly TRBD1 for D (6 bases). Germline CDR1 reads MNHNY; CDR2 reads SVGAGI (reference sequence). Deletions cut 6 bases from V and 2 bases from J, with 12 bases between. This CDR3 is 14 amino acids long. In nucleotides, the CDR3 is TGTGCCAGCAGGAGGGCAGGGGACACAGATACGCAGTATTTT. Translation gives CASRRAGDTDTQYF.

The V gene is TRBV10-3, the J gene TRBJ2-7; the D is unclear. The length of the CDR3 is 11 residues. V dropped 2 bases and J dropped 6 bases, with 5 bases sitting between them. Germline CDR1 and CDR2: ENHRY and SYGVKD. CDR3 nucleotides: TGTGCCATCAGTGAGACAGCCGAGCAGTACTTC. Translation: CAISETAEQYF.

The chain is built from TRBV5-1 and TRBJ1-5; D unclear. V was trimmed by 0 bases and J by 7 bases, leaving 8 bases between them. Germline CDR1 reads SGHRS; CDR2 reads YFSETQ. There are 13 residues in the CDR3. The CDR3 reads CASSLEGGQPQHF. The CDR3 region has the DNA TGCGCCAGCAGCTTGGAGGGAGGGCAGCCCCAGCATTTT.

The J gene is TRBJ2-1, the V gene TRBV11-2; D gene unclear. The germline V gene has CDR1 SGHAT and CDR2 FQNNGV. The length of the CDR3 is 15 residues. Between the trimmed V and J ends, which lost 5 bases and 9 bases, there was a span of 20 bases. The CDR3 DNA follows: TGTGCCAGCAGCGGCCCCTTAGAGGCGGTCCGTGAGCAGTTCTTC. Encoded protein: CASSGPLEAVREQFF.

The gene calls are TRBV4-3 and TRBJ1-2, with D hard to call. Per germline, CDR1 LGHNA and CDR2 YSLEER. The CDR3 runs 15 residues. Between the trimmed V and J ends, which lost 0 bases and 1 base, there was a span of 9 bases. The CDR3 DNA reads TGCGCCAGCAGCCAAGACTGGGAGCTTAACTATGGCTACACCTTC. It translates to CASSQDWELNYGYTF.